This T cell receptor beta chain was obtained from a study of tumour-infiltrating T cells in Burkitt lymphoma. Profiling relied on immunoSEQ multiplex PCR, and the TCRdb table lists in-frame clones only, not all of them. The sample lists around 48,000 clones; roughly 30% were seen once. Germline CDR1 and CDR2: SEHNR and FQNEAQ (reference sequence). The CDR3 spans 13 residues. The V gene lost 5 bases and the J gene lost 5 bases, with 12 bases spanning the gap. The sequenced sample was tumor tissue. The receptor was derived from a human donor with Burkitt lymphoma. The chain links TRBV7-9 to TRBJ1-1; D call uncertain. CDR3 residues: CASSPAWGTEAFF. CDR3 nucleotides: TGTGCCAGCAGCCCCGCCTGGGGTACTGAAGCTTTCTTT.